The 20 T cell receptor beta chains below were found in one sample sequenced in a study of T cell repertoires in ileal Crohn's disease. Produced via immunoSEQ multiplex PCR; TCRdb's table is partial and in-frame only. This sample carries more than 12,000 clones, around two thirds of them seen once, and the ten largest clones take 5.5% to 7%. The sample was ileal tissue. The receptor set was obtained from an adult with Crohn's disease.

The gene calls are TRBV5-1 and TRBJ2-3, with 8 positions matching TRBD1. CDR1 is SGHRS, CDR2 YFSETQ, per germline. V lost 3 bases and J lost 1; bases outside the gene matches: 7. This CDR3 is built from 16 residues. In nucleotides, the CDR3 is TGCGCCAGCAGCTGGACCGGACAGGGCCGCACAGATACGCAGTATTTT. Encoded protein: CASSWTGQGRTDTQYF.

This clone came up once. The genes are TRBV6-4 and TRBJ1-2; the match to TRBD1 covers 12 bases. Looked up from germline, CDR1 is MRHNA and CDR2 is SNTAGT. This CDR3 has 15 amino acids. The J segment lost 2 bases and the V segment lost 5 bases, leaving 3 bases of the junction unmatched. The CDR3 DNA sequence: TGTGCCAGCAGTCCCGGGACAGGGGGCAACTATGGCTACACCTTC. Residues: CASSPGTGGNYGYTF.

For this clone: A read error may be the cause here, since a much bigger clone is one base away. V and J are TRBV2 and TRBJ1-2; TRBD1 matches 7 bases. Germline values: CDR1 SNHLY, CDR2 FYNNEI. The length of the CDR3 is 13 residues. Written as DNA, the CDR3 is TGCGCCAGCAGCGTTACAGGGGTTCATGGCTACACCTTC. It encodes CASSVTGVHGYTF.

V usage is TRBV19 and J usage is TRBJ2-1, with a weak D call TRBD1 (6 bases). Germline CDR1 LNHDA, CDR2 SQIVND (reference sequence). The V gene lost 7 bases and the J gene lost 0 bases, with 16 bases spanning the gap. This CDR3 contains 16 residues. CDR3 residues: CASTSQGWGSYNEQFF. The CDR3 bases are TGTGCCAGTACCTCACAGGGCTGGGGCTCCTACAATGAGCAGTTCTTC.

This clone is medium-sized. The gene calls are TRBV6-5 and TRBJ2-7; either TRBD1 or TRBD2 may supply D (5 bases each). Deletions cut 6 bases from V and 2 bases from J, with 8 bases between. In germline, CDR1 is MNHEY, CDR2 SVGAGI. The CDR3 contains 12 residues. CDR3 coding DNA: TGTGCCAGCAGGGGGGAGACCTACGAGCAGTACTTC. The encoded protein is CASRGETYEQYF.

This clone has only one observation. The chain couples TRBV7-8 to TRBJ1-2; no clear D. V was trimmed by 2 bases and J by 8 bases, leaving 18 bases between them. The CDR3 is made up of 15 amino acids. Germline assignment: CDR1 SGHVS and CDR2 FQNEAQ. The CDR3 DNA is TGTGCCAGCAGCTTAAACCCGTTCGGTGTAGTCGGCTACACCTTC. Translating it yields CASSLNPFGVVGYTF.

The chain employs TRBV15 and TRBJ2-7; D remains unclear. Trimming cost V 2 bases and J 0 bases, with 23 bases left between them. This CDR3 region has 19 residues. The V gene's germline CDR1 is LNHNV and CDR2 YYDKDF (reference sequence). The CDR3 region has the DNA TGTGCCACCAGCAGATTCGCGATGTCTCGGGCCTCTCGCTCCTACGAGCAGTACTTC. This encodes CATSRFAMSRASRSYEQYF.

The sample holds one count of this clone. V usage is TRBV27 and J usage is TRBJ1-3; possible D gene TRBD1, 6 bases. This CDR3 spans 12 amino acids. Deletions cut 8 bases from V and 5 bases from J, with 10 bases between. CDR1 is MNHEY and CDR2 is SMNVEV in the germline V gene (reference sequence). In nucleotides, the CDR3 is TGTGCCAGCGGGAGGGGGAGAAACACCATATATTTT. Residues: CASGRGRNTIYF.

This chain links TRBV29-1 with TRBJ1-4, with D hard to call. V shed 6 bases and J shed 7 bases, with 18 bases lying between them. In germline, CDR1 is SQVTM, CDR2 ANQGSEA. The CDR3 has 14 residues. For the CDR3, the DNA is TGCAGCGTCGCTACTCACGCTGAGGGTGAAAAACTGTTTTTT. Encoded protein: CSVATHAEGEKLFF.

The chain combines TRBV5-8 with TRBJ2-7; D is unclear. Germline V gives CDR1 SGHTS, CDR2 YDEGEE. Trimming left V 0 bases short and J 1 base short, with 2 bases between. The CDR3 has 12 amino acids. The chain's CDR3 is CASSLVSYEQYF. The CDR3 DNA reads TGTGCCAGCAGCTTGGTGTCCTACGAGCAGTACTTC. Complete variable domain (other parts from reference TRBV5-8 and TRBJ2-7): EAGVTQSPTHLIKTRGQQATLRCSPISGHTSVYWYQQALGLGLQFLLWYDEGEERNRGNFPPRFSGRQFPNYSSELNVNALELEDSALYLCASSLVSYEQYFGPGTRLTVT.

The genes are TRBV27 and TRBJ2-1, with 7 nucleotides matching TRBD1. J was trimmed by 9 bases and V by 2 bases; bases with no gene match: 10. The CDR3 is 15 residues long. Germline CDR1 and CDR2: MNHEY and SMNVEV (reference sequence). CDR3 in amino acids: CASSLNRGGWGEQFF. The CDR3, as DNA: TGTGCCAGCAGTTTAAACAGGGGTGGTTGGGGTGAGCAGTTCTTC.

V and J are TRBV7-2 and TRBJ2-3; weak D call: TRBD2 (6 bases). Trimming cost V 5 bases and J 4 bases, with 13 bases left between them. Germline CDR1 and CDR2: SGHTA and FQGNSA. This CDR3 region has 14 residues. CDR3 in DNA: TGTGCCAGCAGCCCGAAACCGGGGGCAGATACGCAGTATTTT. As protein: CASSPKPGADTQYF. The variable domain in full, with the rest retrieved from reference TRBV7-2 and TRBJ2-3, is GAGVSQSPSNKVTEKGKDVELRCDPISGHTALYWYRQSLGQGLEFLIYFQGNSAPDKSGLPSDRFSAERTGGSVSTLTIQRTQQEDSAVYLCASSPKPGADTQYFGPGTRLTVL.

The J gene is TRBJ2-1, the V gene TRBV11-1, with unresolved D. Trimming removed 1 base at V and 7 bases at J, with 11 bases between. Germline V CDR1 and CDR2: SGHAT, FQDESV (reference sequence). This CDR3 spans 14 amino acids. This CDR3 reads CASSLGAAENEQFF. Here the CDR3 DNA reads TGTGCCAGCAGCTTAGGGGCAGCCGAGAATGAGCAGTTCTTC.

The chain combines TRBV6-1 with TRBJ2-1; 12 bases align to TRBD2. The CDR3 totals 15 residues. The V and J ends lost 3 bases and 4 bases, in that order; junction bases with no gene match: 1. From germline, CDR1 is MNHNS and CDR2 SASEGT. The CDR3 DNA follows: TGTGCCAGCAGTGACCTAGCGGGGGGGTACAATGAGCAGTTCTTC. This encodes CASSDLAGGYNEQFF.

V and J are TRBV28 and TRBJ1-1; no clear D. V lost 5 bases, J lost 3 bases, and 4 bases lay in between. This CDR3 spans 11 amino acids. Germline V gene lookup returns CDR1 MDHEN and CDR2 SYDVKM. The DNA for the CDR3 is TGTGCCAGCAGTCAGGACACTGAAGCTTTCTTT. This sequence encodes CASSQDTEAFF.

V is TRBV27 and J is TRBJ1-2; no definite D call. Germline V gene sequence: CDR1 MNHEY, CDR2 SMNVEV (reference sequence). V dropped 8 bases and J dropped 7 bases, with 14 bases sitting between them. The CDR3 sequence is 12 residues long. CDR3 coding DNA: TGTGCCAGCCGTGACACGGTCGGTGGCTACACCTTC. Protein product: CASRDTVGGYTF.

The gene calls are TRBV7-3 and TRBJ1-2, with D maybe TRBD1 (6 bases). The ends were cut back, 6 bases at V and 1 base at J, with 9 bases in the middle. The germline CDR1 and CDR2 sequences are SGHTA and FQGTGA. The length of the CDR3 is 13 residues. The CDR3 nucleotides are TGTGCCAGCAGTCCGGACAGTAACTATGGCTACACCTTC. Translated, it gives CASSPDSNYGYTF.

The chain combines TRBV5-1 with TRBJ1-4; D ambiguous. This CDR3 has 15 amino acids. Trimming took 4 bases from V and 0 from J, leaving 10 bases between them. Germline-derived CDR1 and CDR2 are SGHRS and YFSETQ. The CDR3 loop is CASSPSRATNEKLFF. The DNA of the CDR3 is TGCGCCAGCAGCCCCAGCCGGGCAACTAATGAAAAACTGTTTTTT.

The chain joins TRBV29-1 to TRBJ1-1, with D unclear. Germline lookup yields CDR1 SQVTM and CDR2 ANQGSEA. Trimming removed 4 bases from V and 1 base from J, with 4 bases in between. The CDR3 totals 11 residues. CDR3 nucleotide sequence: TGCAGCGTTGTCAAGAACACTGAAGCTTTCTTT. Encoded protein: CSVVKNTEAFF. Full variable domain (remainder filled in from reference TRBV29-1 and TRBJ1-1): SAVISQKPSRDICQRGTSLTIQCQVDSQVTMMFWYRQQPGQSLTLIATANQGSEATYESGFVIDKFPISRPNLTFSTLTVSNMSPEDSSIYLCSVVKNTEAFFGQGTRLTVV.

This clone has more than one count but fewer than ten. The chain combines TRBV19 with TRBJ1-5; D perhaps matches TRBD1 (5 bases). V was trimmed by 5 bases and J by 6 bases, leaving 20 bases between them. This CDR3 is 16 amino acids long. CDR1 is LNHDA, CDR2 SQIVND, per germline (reference sequence). The CDR3 loop reads CASSFLSGGGRQPQHF. The CDR3 DNA reads as TGTGCCAGTAGTTTCCTAAGTGGCGGGGGTCGTCAGCCCCAGCATTTT.